A selection of T cell receptor beta chains follows, all from one sample in a study of T cell changes during pregnancy in multiple sclerosis. Data came from immunoSEQ multiplex PCR; TCRdb stores just in-frame clones and leaves some out. This repertoire shows around 75,000 clones, about 89% found once; its top ten account for approximately 1%. The sequencing here drew on peripheral blood, taken in the first trimester of pregnancy. The receptors were gathered from a female donor in good health, enrolled as a control in a pregnancy study. The conserved cysteine and the conserved F or W are not part of the CDR3 here. Each record gives: J gene, V gene, D gene, clone size, CDR3 protein. D genes are given only for firm matches. Clone size is not always given. Where it is, it says once, few, many or a class for expanded clones.

j_gene: TRBJ1-5; v_gene: TRBV7-2; d_gene: NA; abundance: NA; CDR3aa: ASSRGGGGSNQPQH
j_gene: TRBJ1-1; v_gene: TRBV25-1; d_gene: NA; abundance: few; CDR3aa: ASSDFVGPGTSNTEAF
j_gene: TRBJ2-3; v_gene: TRBV29-1; d_gene: TRBD1; abundance: NA; CDR3aa: SAQGYIRSDTQY
j_gene: TRBJ1-6; v_gene: TRBV19; d_gene: TRBD1; abundance: NA; CDR3aa: ASRRQGGSPLH
j_gene: TRBJ2-7; v_gene: TRBV10-3; d_gene: TRBD1; abundance: NA; CDR3aa: AISGQGHSYEQY
j_gene: TRBJ2-7; v_gene: TRBV4-3; d_gene: NA; abundance: NA; CDR3aa: ASNHPDKPYEQY
j_gene: TRBJ2-5; v_gene: TRBV5-1; d_gene: TRBD1; abundance: NA; CDR3aa: ASSLGGAQETQY
j_gene: TRBJ1-4; v_gene: TRBV10-1; d_gene: NA; abundance: NA; CDR3aa: ASSGGGRRDEKLF
j_gene: TRBJ2-3; v_gene: TRBV6-4; d_gene: TRBD2; abundance: NA; CDR3aa: ASSGGGRGDTQY
j_gene: TRBJ2-1; v_gene: TRBV7-2; d_gene: NA; abundance: NA; CDR3aa: ASSLEGHSSYNEQF
j_gene: TRBJ1-1; v_gene: TRBV14; d_gene: TRBD1; abundance: NA; CDR3aa: ASNRVNTGARGEAF
j_gene: TRBJ1-1; v_gene: TRBV4-1; d_gene: NA; abundance: NA; CDR3aa: ASSQDRGAGTEAF
j_gene: TRBJ1-4; v_gene: TRBV4-3; d_gene: NA; abundance: NA; CDR3aa: ASSQDKEFKLF
j_gene: TRBJ2-1; v_gene: TRBV30; d_gene: TRBD2; abundance: NA; CDR3aa: AWRTGTSAYNEQF
j_gene: TRBJ2-3; v_gene: TRBV7-9; d_gene: NA; abundance: NA; CDR3aa: ASSPTSSYTQY
j_gene: TRBJ1-2; v_gene: TRBV5-1; d_gene: TRBD1; abundance: NA; CDR3aa: ASSLNKQGILGGGYT
j_gene: TRBJ2-5; v_gene: TRBV5-4; d_gene: NA; abundance: NA; CDR3aa: ASSRLNFQETQY
j_gene: TRBJ1-2; v_gene: TRBV18; d_gene: NA; abundance: NA; CDR3aa: ASSPRITGPAGYGYT
j_gene: TRBJ1-5; v_gene: TRBV12-5; d_gene: NA; abundance: NA; CDR3aa: ASGLWAQHQPQH
j_gene: TRBJ2-2; v_gene: TRBV15; d_gene: TRBD2; abundance: NA; CDR3aa: ATSPGRGPNTGELF
j_gene: TRBJ2-7; v_gene: TRBV15; d_gene: TRBD1; abundance: once; CDR3aa: ATSRLTGGNEQY
j_gene: TRBJ1-2; v_gene: TRBV11-2; d_gene: NA; abundance: NA; CDR3aa: ASSLDRSGPYGYT
j_gene: TRBJ2-7; v_gene: TRBV28; d_gene: TRBD1; abundance: NA; CDR3aa: ASKTGSDDGYEQY
j_gene: TRBJ1-6; v_gene: TRBV6-5; d_gene: TRBD1; abundance: few; CDR3aa: ASSYGPTGGSPLH
j_gene: TRBJ1-1; v_gene: TRBV9; d_gene: TRBD1; abundance: few; CDR3aa: ASSTGGDTEAF
j_gene: TRBJ2-3; v_gene: TRBV6-5; d_gene: NA; abundance: NA; CDR3aa: ASRRDGTDTQY
j_gene: TRBJ1-5; v_gene: TRBV1; d_gene: NA; abundance: NA; CDR3aa: TSSQGGHHQPQH
j_gene: TRBJ1-6; v_gene: TRBV7-2; d_gene: NA; abundance: NA; CDR3aa: ASSPTGTARSNSPLH
j_gene: TRBJ2-7; v_gene: TRBV28; d_gene: TRBD1; abundance: NA; CDR3aa: ASSSFSRDSYEQY
j_gene: TRBJ1-2; v_gene: TRBV27; d_gene: TRBD1; abundance: NA; CDR3aa: ASSSGQGPYGYT
j_gene: TRBJ2-5; v_gene: TRBV27; d_gene: TRBD2; abundance: NA; CDR3aa: ASSLGIRTSEKGLQETQY
j_gene: TRBJ2-3; v_gene: TRBV28; d_gene: TRBD2; abundance: NA; CDR3aa: ASSLLAGLTDTQY
j_gene: TRBJ2-7; v_gene: TRBV25-1; d_gene: TRBD1; abundance: once; CDR3aa: ASSRGQGEQY
j_gene: TRBJ2-6; v_gene: TRBV15; d_gene: NA; abundance: NA; CDR3aa: ATSRGHGSGANVLT
j_gene: TRBJ1-2; v_gene: TRBV10-3; d_gene: TRBD1; abundance: NA; CDR3aa: AISAGQGAVGYT
j_gene: TRBJ1-4; v_gene: TRBV9; d_gene: TRBD1; abundance: NA; CDR3aa: ASSPRGQSSRSGEKLF
j_gene: TRBJ2-5; v_gene: TRBV11-2; d_gene: TRBD2; abundance: NA; CDR3aa: ASSSWTSGRGETQY
j_gene: TRBJ1-6; v_gene: TRBV9; d_gene: NA; abundance: NA; CDR3aa: ASSVGTGYSPLH
j_gene: TRBJ1-3; v_gene: TRBV7-6; d_gene: NA; abundance: NA; CDR3aa: ASSSEAGVTGNTIY
j_gene: TRBJ2-1; v_gene: TRBV7-2; d_gene: TRBD1; abundance: once; CDR3aa: ASSVDRERSAYNEQF
j_gene: TRBJ1-5; v_gene: TRBV6-1; d_gene: TRBD1; abundance: NA; CDR3aa: ASSEGTGRGNQPQH
j_gene: TRBJ1-4; v_gene: TRBV25-1; d_gene: TRBD1; abundance: NA; CDR3aa: ASSERTGHNEKLF
j_gene: TRBJ1-2; v_gene: TRBV18; d_gene: TRBD1; abundance: NA; CDR3aa: ASSPETGAPSTYGYT